A single sample gave rise to the 10 T cell receptor beta chains below, sequenced in a study of chemoradiotherapy in HPV16-positive cancers. Method: immunoSEQ multiplex PCR; TCRdb's copy keeps in-frame clones and lacks some. The sample holds roughly 1,600 clones, around nine tenths seen once. Specimen: tumor tissue, collected from a patient who underwent chemoradiotherapy. These receptors originate from a human donor with HPV-associated anogenital cancer.

J is TRBJ2-3 and V is TRBV18; D is ambiguous. The length of the CDR3 is 14 residues. Trimming pared 1 base from V and 5 bases from J, leaving 10 bases between. Germline V gene sequence: CDR1 KGHSH, CDR2 LQKENI. In DNA, the CDR3 is TGTGCCAGCTCACCACTCGATGCCGGAGATACGCAGTATTTT. This codes for CASSPLDAGDTQYF.

This chain connects TRBV5-6 to TRBJ1-2, with 9 bases lining up with TRBD1. The V segment lost 3 bases and the J segment 6 bases; nucleotides outside the gene matches: 3. The CDR3 sequence is 13 residues long. Germline V CDR1 and CDR2: SGHDT, YYEEEE. This CDR3 reads CASSWDRDNGYTF. DNA for the CDR3: TGTGCCAGCAGCTGGGACAGGGATAATGGCTACACCTTC.

This chain connects TRBV5-1 to TRBJ1-2; D unresolved. The CDR3 loop spans 13 amino acids. The V gene lost 0 bases and the J gene lost 5 bases, with 8 bases spanning the gap. Germline V gives CDR1 SGHRS, CDR2 YFSETQ. In DNA, the CDR3 is TGCGCCAGCAGCTTGGAACCAAAATATGGCTACACCTTC. Protein: CASSLEPKYGYTF.

The rearrangement links TRBV7-2 to TRBJ2-7; D unclear. Trimming stripped 8 bases from V and 3 bases from J, with 5 bases between. This CDR3 region has 10 residues. Per germline, CDR1 SGHTA and CDR2 FQGNSA. The CDR3 DNA is TGTGCCAGCGGATACTACGAGCAGTACTTC. This sequence encodes CASGYYEQYF.

In the case of this clone: The junction departs from germline at one end; a sequencing error may be responsible. The rearrangement joins TRBV7-7 to TRBJ2-1, with D uncertain. The length of the CDR3 is 13 residues. Per germline, CDR1 SSHAT and CDR2 FNYEAQ (reference sequence). CDR3 DNA: TGTGCTAGCAGCTCTCGGGCAGGCAATGAGCAGTTCTTC. It specifies CASSSRAGNEQFF.

On this clone: A junction end diverges from the germline sequence, so it may reflect a read error. This sequence joins TRBV7-7 and TRBJ2-7; D may correspond to TRBD1 or TRBD2 (5 bases each). Germline CDR1 and CDR2: SSHAT and FNYEAQ (reference sequence). The CDR3 is 13 residues long. CDR3 in DNA: TGTGCTAGCAGCCGGGGACCCGGGGAAGAGCAGTACTTC. Its protein product is CASSRGPGEEQYF.

This rearrangement joins TRBV4-2 to TRBJ2-7; TRBD2 aligns across 7 bases. Per germline, CDR1 LGHNA and CDR2 YNFKEQ. The V segment lost 1 base and the J segment 6 bases; nucleotides outside the gene matches: 12. CDR3 length: 16 amino acids. The CDR3 loop reads CASSQALGTTPLEQYF. CDR3 coding DNA: TGTGCCAGCAGCCAAGCGCTGGGGACTACCCCCCTCGAGCAGTACTTC.

V is TRBV9 and J is TRBJ1-5; D is ambiguous. The CDR3 runs to 13 residues. CDR1 SGDLS and CDR2 YYNGEE come from the germline V gene. With 1 base removed from V and 6 bases from J, the gap between germline ends came to 8 bases. The CDR3 DNA follows: TGTGCCAGCAGCGTACCGGATCTTCAGCCCCAGCATTTT. This sequence encodes CASSVPDLQPQHF.

This clone was seen only once. The rearrangement joins TRBV5-1 to TRBJ1-1; D remains ambiguous. This CDR3 has 15 amino acids. The germline gives CDR1 SGHRS, CDR2 YFSETQ. V was pared by 0 bases and J by 0 bases, with 9 bases between. The CDR3 sequence: CASSLVSTLNTEAFF. CDR3 bases: TGCGCCAGCAGCTTGGTGTCTACCCTGAACACTGAAGCTTTCTTT.

This clone was found a few times. The chain combines TRBV18 with TRBJ1-1; D remains ambiguous. Trimming left V 2 bases short and J 5 bases short, with 9 bases between. There are 13 residues in the CDR3. Germline V gene lookup returns CDR1 KGHSH and CDR2 LQKENI. The DNA for the CDR3 is TGTGCCAGCTCACCAGGGGTGCGGACTGAAGCTTTCTTT. It specifies CASSPGVRTEAFF.